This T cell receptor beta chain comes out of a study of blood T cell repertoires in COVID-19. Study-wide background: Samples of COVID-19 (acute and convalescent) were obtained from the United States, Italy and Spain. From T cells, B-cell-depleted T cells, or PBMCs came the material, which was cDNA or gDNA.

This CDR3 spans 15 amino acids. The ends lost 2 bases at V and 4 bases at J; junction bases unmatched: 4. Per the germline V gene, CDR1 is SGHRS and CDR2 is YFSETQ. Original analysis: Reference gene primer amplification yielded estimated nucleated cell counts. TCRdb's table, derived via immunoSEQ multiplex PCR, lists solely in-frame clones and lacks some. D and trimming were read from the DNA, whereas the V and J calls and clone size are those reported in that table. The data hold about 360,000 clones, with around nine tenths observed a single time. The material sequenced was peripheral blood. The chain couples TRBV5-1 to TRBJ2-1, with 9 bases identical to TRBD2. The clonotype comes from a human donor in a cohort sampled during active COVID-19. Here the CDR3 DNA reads TGCGCCAGCAGCTTTACTAGCGGGCGTTACAATGAGCAGTTCTTC. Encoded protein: CASSFTSGRYNEQFF.